These 12 T cell receptor beta chains were all obtained from the same sample, sequenced in a study of blood T cell repertoires in COVID-19. Profiled with immunoSEQ multiplex PCR; TCRdb holds only in-frame clones, not every one. Seen here are some 150,000 clones, about 79% observed once, and the top ten hold more than 3.5%. The sequenced material came from peripheral blood. Receptor source: an elderly woman with active or convalescent COVID-19.

V usage is TRBV7-6 and J usage is TRBJ1-5; 7 bases fit TRBD1. The V and J ends lost 1 base and 1 base, in that order; junction bases with no gene match: 1. This CDR3 has 15 amino acids. The germline CDR1 and CDR2 sequences are SGHVS and FNYEAQ. This CDR3 reads CASSLETGSNQPQHF. CDR3 in DNA: TGTGCCAGCAGCTTAGAGACAGGGAGCAATCAGCCCCAGCATTTT.

This clone was seen only once. This chain connects TRBV5-3 to TRBJ1-1; 7 bases are a match to TRBD1. TRBV5-3 is given ORF status, its function remaining uncertain. V lost 4 bases and J lost 0; bases outside the gene matches: 12. The CDR3 sequence is 17 residues long. For the CDR3, the DNA is TGTGCCAGAAGCAAACAGGGGTCCCGGCCGCTGAACACTGAAGCTTTCTTT. Its protein is CARSKQGSRPLNTEAFF.

The chain uses TRBV9 and TRBJ1-4; 8 positions match TRBD1. This CDR3 region has 15 residues. CDR1 and CDR2 (germline): SGDLS, YYNGEE. With V trimmed by 4 bases and J by 2 bases, 4 bases remained unmatched. The DNA of the CDR3 is TGTGCCAGCAGCAAATCAGGGGGCACTAATGAAAAACTGTTTTTT. Its translation: CASSKSGGTNEKLFF.

The V and J genes are TRBV9 and TRBJ1-6; D remains ambiguous. CDR1 is SGDLS and CDR2 is YYNGEE in the germline V gene. With 3 bases removed from V and 9 bases from J, the gap between germline ends came to 7 bases. The CDR3 length is 12 residues. CDR3 residues: CASSDDTSPLHF. For the CDR3, the DNA is TGTGCCAGCAGCGACGACACTTCACCCCTCCACTTT.

Worth noting for this clone: Distinct nucleotide sequences in the sample also encode this CDR3. This rearrangement joins TRBV29-1 to TRBJ1-4; TRBD1 might be the D (5 bases). The germline V gene encodes CDR1 SQVTM and CDR2 ANQGSEA. There are 13 residues in the CDR3. V shed 6 bases and J shed 0 bases, with 8 bases lying between them. The CDR3 nucleotides are TGCAGCGTGGGAGGGGCAACTAATGAAAAACTGTTTTTT. It translates to CSVGGATNEKLFF.

This clone was seen a few times. The V and J genes are TRBV5-8 and TRBJ1-2; D is possibly TRBD1 (5 bases). The germline V and J ends were trimmed by 5 bases and 1 base, with 12 bases remaining between them. There are 14 residues in the CDR3. Germline loops: CDR1 SGHTS, CDR2 YDEGEE. The CDR3 here is CASRPIDSNYGYTF. The CDR3 nucleotides are TGTGCCAGCAGGCCCATTGACAGTAACTATGGCTACACCTTC.

V gene TRBV7-2 combines with J gene TRBJ1-3, with 8 bases lining up with TRBD1. The J segment lost 2 bases and the V segment lost 5 bases, leaving 5 bases of the junction unmatched. CDR3 length: 15 amino acids. Germline V gene lookup returns CDR1 SGHTA and CDR2 FQGNSA. This CDR3 reads CASSLMTGAGNTIYF. The CDR3 nucleotides are TGTGCCAGCAGCCTAATGACAGGGGCTGGAAACACCATATATTTT.

This chain links TRBV5-1 with TRBJ1-1; D not certain. CDR1 and CDR2 (germline): SGHRS, YFSETQ. The CDR3 extends over 14 amino acids. Trimming removed 6 bases at V and 1 base at J, with 13 bases between. The CDR3 region has the DNA TGCGCCAGCACCTCCTTGGGCGCGAACACTGAAGCTTTCTTT. Its protein product is CASTSLGANTEAFF.

The gene calls are TRBV18 and TRBJ2-2, with 10 positions matching TRBD1. Per germline, CDR1 KGHSH and CDR2 LQKENI. V lost 4 bases, J lost 4 bases, and 9 bases stayed unmatched. CDR3 length: 17 amino acids. The CDR3 protein is CASSLQTGGASTGELFF. CDR3 nucleotide sequence: TGTGCCAGCTCACTACAGACAGGGGGCGCAAGCACCGGGGAGCTGTTTTTT. Supplemented by reference TRBV18 and TRBJ2-2, the full variable domain reads NAGVMQNPRHLVRRRGQEARLRCSPMKGHSHVYWYRQLPEEGLKFMVYLQKENIIDESGMPKERFSAEFPKEGPSILRIQQVVRGDSAAYFCASSLQTGGASTGELFFGEGSRLTVL.

The chain carries TRBV19 and TRBJ1-1, with TRBD1 as a possible D gene (5 bases). Germline V CDR1 and CDR2: LNHDA, SQIVND (reference sequence). The CDR3 extends over 14 amino acids. V gave up 3 bases and J gave up 1 base, with 9 bases separating them. The DNA of the CDR3 is TGTGCCAGTAGTATTAAAACAGGGAACACTGAAGCTTTCTTT. This codes for CASSIKTGNTEAFF.

This clone was seen once. The chain recombines TRBV5-1 with TRBJ1-4; D might be TRBD1 (5 bases). The V gene lost 4 bases and the J gene lost 6 bases, with 13 bases spanning the gap. The CDR3 has 14 amino acids. Germline V CDR1 and CDR2: SGHRS, YFSETQ. Here the CDR3 reads CASSRVQGDEKLFF. In DNA form, the CDR3 reads TGCGCCAGCAGCCGGGTCCAGGGTGATGAAAAACTGTTTTTT.

Turning to this clone: The sample holds other DNA sequences that translate to the same CDR3. The chain couples TRBV18 to TRBJ1-1, with D perhaps matching TRBD1 (5 bases). Germline-derived CDR1 and CDR2 are KGHSH and LQKENI. Trimming removed 1 base from V and 5 bases from J, with 5 bases in between. The CDR3 sequence is 12 residues long. The CDR3 reads CASSPQGTEAFF. Here the CDR3 DNA reads TGTGCCAGCTCACCACAGGGGACTGAAGCTTTCTTT.